These T cell receptor beta chains were read from a single sample in a study of shared clonotypes between healthy human individuals. TCRdb's copy holds only in-frame clones and misses some; the assay was immunoSEQ multiplex PCR. The profile shows more than 400,000 clones, 95% to 96% of them singletons. Sequencing was performed on naive CD4+ T cells sorted from blood. The receptors were sampled from a woman younger than 45 in good health. Both conserved end residues are part of each CDR3. The D gene is left open where the match is weak. Size is stated for part of the rows, as once, few or many counts, or as a class when the clone is expanded.

d_gene	abundance	v_gene	j_gene	CDR3nt	CDR3aa
TRBD2	NA	TRBV9	TRBJ2-3	TGTGCCAGCAGTGGGACTAGAGGTTCAGATACGCAGTATTTT	CASSGTRGSDTQYF
TRBD2	NA	TRBV5-6	TRBJ2-5	TGTGCCAGCAGCTTGGAAGAGGGACTAGCGGGTTTTGAGACCCAGTACTTC	CASSLEEGLAGFETQYF
NA	NA	TRBV6-5	TRBJ1-2	TGTGCCAGCAGTTACGGGCAGCCCCGATTCTATGGCTACACCTTC	CASSYGQPRFYGYTF
TRBD1	NA	TRBV30	TRBJ1-2	TGTGCCCGCGAGAAAACCCGTGGGACAGGGTCTGGCTACACCTTC	CAREKTRGTGSGYTF
NA	NA	TRBV6-5	TRBJ2-2	TGTGCCAGCAGTTACGGACAGCACACCGGGGAGCTGTTTTTT	CASSYGQHTGELFF
TRBD1	NA	TRBV18	TRBJ1-4	TGTGCCAGCTCACCCCTTCAGGGGGACTATAATGAAAAACTGTTTTTT	CASSPLQGDYNEKLFF
NA	once	TRBV18	TRBJ2-5	TGTGCCAGCTCACCACTGGGCGAAGAGACCCAGTACTTC	CASSPLGEETQYF
NA	once	TRBV19	TRBJ2-2	TGTGCCAGTAGTATAGATCTTAGGGTTGTCGGGGAGCTGTTTTTT	CASSIDLRVVGELFF
TRBD1	once	TRBV5-5	TRBJ1-5	TGTGCCACCAGAAAGAGTCGATTGACAGGGATAGGTCAGCCCCAGCATTTT	CATRKSRLTGIGQPQHF
NA	NA	TRBV5-5	TRBJ1-1	TGTGCCAGCAGCTTGCGTGGGACCGAAAGCAACGCTTTCTTT	CASSLRGTESNAFF
NA	NA	TRBV21-1	TRBJ2-3	TGTGCCAGCAGCAAATTGGATACGCAGTATTTT	CASSKLDTQYF
NA	NA	TRBV21-1	TRBJ2-2	TGTGCCAGCAGCATAAAACAGGGGTCACTCACATTCGGGGAGCTGTTTTTT	CASSIKQGSLTFGELFF
TRBD1	NA	TRBV7-9	TRBJ2-4	TGTGCCAGCAGCGACCCCGGGACAGTGAGGAACATTCAGTACTTC	CASSDPGTVRNIQYF
TRBD1	NA	TRBV28	TRBJ2-7	TGTGCCAGCAGCGCCTGGACAGGGGGCGTATACGAGCAGTACTTC	CASSAWTGGVYEQYF
TRBD2	once	TRBV4-1	TRBJ2-4	TGCGCCAGCAGCCAGGGAAGCGGGAGAACCAAAAACATTCAGTACTTC	CASSQGSGRTKNIQYF
NA	NA	TRBV7-8	TRBJ2-5	TGTGCCAGCAGCAAGGGACTGGGGGGTGCCCAGTACTTC	CASSKGLGGAQYF
TRBD2	NA	TRBV6-6	TRBJ2-7	TGTGCCAGCAGTACGCAACTAGCGGGAGACCCCGGCGAGCAGTACTTC	CASSTQLAGDPGEQYF
NA	NA	TRBV7-9	TRBJ2-5	TGTGCCAGCAGCGTGGGACACTCGTACCAAGAGACCCAGTACTTC	CASSVGHSYQETQYF
TRBD2	NA	TRBV19	TRBJ2-7	TGTGCCAGTAGTGACGCGGGGGTGACTCTATCCTACGAGCAGTACTTC	CASSDAGVTLSYEQYF
TRBD2	NA	TRBV2	TRBJ2-1	TGTGCCAGCAGTGAGGAAGGTAGCGGGATCACCAGGTTCTTC	CASSEEGSGITRFF